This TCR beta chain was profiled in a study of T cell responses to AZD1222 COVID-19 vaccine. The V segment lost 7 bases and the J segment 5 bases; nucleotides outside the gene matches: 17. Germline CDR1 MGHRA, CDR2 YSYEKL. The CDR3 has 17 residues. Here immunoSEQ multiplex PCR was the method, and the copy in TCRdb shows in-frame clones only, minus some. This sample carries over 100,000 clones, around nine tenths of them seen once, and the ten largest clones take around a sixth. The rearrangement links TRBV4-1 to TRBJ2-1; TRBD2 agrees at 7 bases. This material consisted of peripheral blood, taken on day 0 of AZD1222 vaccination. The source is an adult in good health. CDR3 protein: CASTLEVSGGSDNEQFF. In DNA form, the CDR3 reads TGCGCCAGCACCCTTGAAGTGTCTGGCGGGAGCGACAATGAGCAGTTCTTC.